This T cell receptor (beta chain) was found in a study of cytomegalovirus exposure and HLA in healthy donors. Sequencing was performed with immunoSEQ multiplex PCR; in TCRdb, only in-frame clones are kept and a portion is missing. The table lists some 170,000 clones, around nine tenths of them singletons. Regarding the study as a whole: Within the 120 or so validation repertoires, first-cohort TCR clusters tended to co-occur, according to a later analysis.

The CDR3 covers 15 residues. Germline trimming cut 4 bases from V and 3 bases from J; bases unmatched to any gene: 7. Germline loops: CDR1 MNHEY, CDR2 SVGAGI. Comments on this clone: What it recognizes is unknown.

The sequenced sample was PBMCs. This clonotype was sampled from a man aged 18 to 29 in good health and CMV-seropositive. The genes are TRBV6-5 and TRBJ2-3; 7 nucleotides match TRBD2. CDR3 loop: CASSWGGGGTDTQYF. The CDR3 DNA sequence: TGTGCCAGCAGTTGGGGCGGGGGAGGAACAGATACGCAGTATTTT.